This T cell receptor (beta chain) was sequenced for a study of T-cell memory formation after mild COVID-19 (dated by TCRdb to the early 2020s). About the study as a whole: TCR sequence clusters from the two donors were largely donor specific. The cohort was made up of two young adult volunteers, one female and one male, who were previously healthy. T-cell clones expanding and contracting after mild COVID-19 in two donors were tracked by longitudinal TCRalpha and TCRbeta repertoire sequencing. The investigation overall reported the following: Some responding clones were detected in pre-infection memory, which suggested that pre-existing cross-reactive memory T cells had joined the SARS-CoV-2 response. SARS-CoV-2 specificity was not confirmed for the second-wave clones peaking on day 37. The study included only a couple of mild cases, and larger cohorts that include severe cases with pre-infection samples were judged to be necessary. From day 15 to 85, contracting clones showed balanced CD4/CD8 phenotypes, whereas a second wave of clones that expanded from day 15 to 37 leaned towards CD4+. Contracting CD4+ clones turned up mainly in the CM and EM memory subsets, whereas EMRA was where CD8+ clones were enriched.

This clonotype was seen more than once but under ten times. What this receptor recognizes is not known. No base qualities exist here, and no much larger clone lies one base off it. V loses 2 bases at its end and J loses 8 bases; junction bases beyond the gene matches: 5. From the cysteine through the phenylalanine, the CDR3 covers 14 amino acids. Here the CDR3 DNA is all that survives: 42 bases in frame from base 1. The germline V gene (reference sequence) gives CDR1 as MNHEY and CDR2 as SMNVEV. The listed sequencing device is Illumina NovaSeq 6000. Using 5'RACE with constant-segment primers, TCRalpha and TCRbeta cDNA libraries were constructed, with sample barcodes and unique molecular identifiers added in the process. RNA was extracted from every sample with Trizol reagent. The libraries were amplified in two PCR steps, and the second step added a second sample barcode and Illumina TruSeq adapters. Libraries were sequenced on an Illumina NovaSeq with 2 x 150 bp paired-end reads. In the original analysis: With migec v1.2.7, reads were demultiplexed and then collapsed into UMI-guided consensus sequences. With mixcr v2.1.11, UMI consensuses were aligned to TRA and TRB V and J templates and assembled into clonotypes. A clonotype was counted as expanded or contracted only if both edgeR and NoisET called the change significant, with noise models trained on biological replicates. For edgeR calls, the thresholds were a false discovery rate-adjusted p below 0.01 and a log2 fold-change of 1. PCA with hierarchical clustering of max-normalized trajectories of the 1000 most abundant clonotypes was used as exploratory dynamics analysis. Separately sequenced CD4+ and CD8+ repertoires were used to assign a CD4 or CD8 phenotype to each responding clone. TCRdb reran the public reads through fastp at Q25 and MiXCR, keeping productive beta chains. Entries that share a CDR3 protein sequence are merged under the most common genes and DNA. TCRdb's processing, not the authors', yielded these V and J calls. This sample is represented by approximately 560,000 distinct CDR3 sequences; roughly a sixth of them were singletons. The ten largest clones add up to less than 10% of the sample.

PBMCs were isolated by Ficoll-Paque density gradient centrifugation. This clonotype was obtained from an adult woman who had mild COVID-19 (a few samples of this study predate the infection). The sample titles of this study are shuffled in the database, so cell type and time point are left out; the donor was told from shared clones. Sequencing input: PBMCs or a T cell subset sorted from them (not recorded which). The rearranged chain carries TRBV27 and TRBJ1-4, and 7 junctional nucleotides match TRBD1. The nucleotide sequence is TGTGCCAGCAGTTTAATAGGGGGCCTGGAAAAACTGTTTTTT. Protein translation: CASSLIGGLEKLFF.